This entry describes one TCR beta chain. What it binds is unknown. This sample is part of a study of cytomegalovirus exposure and HLA in healthy donors. Study-wide points: Certain sequence variants were highly shared and formed a cluster, and this cluster was likely a sequencing artifact. Apparent HLA restriction characterized most CMV-associated TCR beta chains in a later analysis.

The study ran its PCR with 60 Vbeta and 13 Jbeta primers. Here immunoSEQ multiplex PCR was the method, and the copy in TCRdb shows in-frame clones only, minus some. This table has under 200,000 clones, around 90% appearing once. Whereas donors were nominally healthy upon sampling, unrecorded immune exposures were probable. With 7 bases clipped from V and 3 bases from J, the junction kept 11 bases outside the gene matches. This CDR3 region has 17 residues. The V gene's germline CDR1 is MDHEN and CDR2 SYDVKM. V is TRBV28 and J is TRBJ2-3, with 12 bases lining up with TRBD2. The sequenced sample consisted of PBMCs. The sequence came from a boy aged 2 to 10 in good health and CMV-seronegative. CDR3: CASTPSGRAKRTDTQYF. The CDR3 nucleotides are TGTGCCAGCACACCTAGCGGGAGGGCCAAAAGGACAGATACGCAGTATTTT.